This T cell receptor beta chain was identified during a study of blood T cells in healthy people across ages. Trimming stripped 5 bases from V and 1 base from J, with 14 bases between. The CDR3 contains 15 residues. In germline, CDR1 is SGHAT, CDR2 FQNNGV. A minimum of 6 micrograms of total RNA was extracted per sample. Sample-barcoded 5' priming and a J-beta primer mix drove a second PCR of roughly 7 to 11 cycles. TCRdb analysed the 5' RACE reads with MiXCR anew, one entry per CDR3 protein. The data contain fewer than 800,000 distinct CDR3 sequences, around a quarter of them seen just once; the ten biggest clones take up more than 7.5%. This same sample was also part of a study on T cells of mothers and their children.

The source is a boy between 10 and 17 years old in good health. The sequencing input was blood. The chain has TRBV11-2 and TRBJ2-5; possibly TRBD2 for D (5 bases). The CDR3 loop reads CASSSQASSQETQYF. DNA of the CDR3: TGTGCCAGCAGCAGTCAGGCTAGCAGCCAAGAGACCCAGTACTTC.